These T cell receptor beta chains were read from a single sample in a study of blood T cells in healthy people across ages. TCRdb re-derived calls from the 5' RACE reads in MiXCR, one entry per CDR3 protein. The sample records approximately 800,000 distinct CDR3 sequences, approximately 67% being singletons. Sequenced sample: blood. These receptors were collected from a man aged 25 to 40 in good health. The CDR3 runs from the conserved cysteine through the conserved F or W. The D gene is left open where the match is weak. The listing skips clone size in some rows; elsewhere it reads once, few, many or a size class.

D	V	size	J	CDR3	DNA
TRBD1	TRBV25-1	.	TRBJ2-7	CASTRTGTYEQYF	TGTGCCAGCACTAGGACAGGGACCTACGAGCAGTACTTC
TRBD2	TRBV15	.	TRBJ2-5	CATSRDAGVQETQYF	TGTGCCACCAGCAGAGATGCGGGGGTCCAAGAGACCCAGTACTTC
TRBD1	TRBV2	few	TRBJ2-7	CASKPGQGPLNEQYF	TGTGCCAGTAAACCGGGACAGGGGCCCTTGAACGAGCAGTACTTC
TRBD1	TRBV7-6	.	TRBJ2-5	CASSITPGQIEETQYF	TGCGCCAGCAGCATAACCCCGGGACAGATTGAAGAGACCCAGTACTTC
.	TRBV12-3/TRBV12-4	few	TRBJ2-6	CASSPRALLGTGANVLTF	TGTGCCAGCAGTCCCCGGGCCTTACTGGGGACTGGGGCCAACGTCCTGACTTTC
.	TRBV7-2	.	TRBJ2-3	CASSSPGFITDTQYF	TGTGCCAGCAGCTCGCCAGGGTTTATCACAGATACGCAGTATTTT
TRBD2	TRBV7-2	.	TRBJ2-3	CASSLVIPRGGATQYF	TGTGCCAGCAGCTTAGTGATACCCCGGGGGGGCGCTACGCAGTATTTT
TRBD1	TRBV5-6	few	TRBJ2-1	CASSPGTGKSNEQFF	TGTGCCAGCAGCCCCGGGACAGGGAAAAGCAATGAGCAGTTCTTC
TRBD2	TRBV20-1	.	TRBJ2-1	CSADNSGGSYNEQFF	TGCAGTGCCGATAATAGCGGGGGGTCCTACAATGAGCAGTTCTTC
.	TRBV10-3	.	TRBJ2-3	CAIPARDMQYF	TGTGCCATCCCAGCTAGGGATATGCAGTATTTT
.	TRBV4-3	once	TRBJ2-7	CAGSQSDGSSYEQYF	TGCGCCGGCAGCCAGAGTGACGGGAGCTCCTACGAGCAGTACTTC
.	TRBV12-3/TRBV12-4	.	TRBJ1-1	CASSLVGGAGEAFF	TGTGCCAGCAGTTTAGTAGGGGGGGCGGGTGAAGCTTTCTTT
.	TRBV9	.	TRBJ2-7	CASSPSPKRTPYEQYF	TGTGCCAGCAGCCCCTCGCCGAAGCGGACCCCCTACGAGCAGTACTTC
.	TRBV29-1	.	TRBJ2-1	CSVISTGGSDEQFF	TGCAGCGTTATCTCCACAGGTGGTAGCGATGAGCAGTTCTTC
TRBD2	TRBV7-3	.	TRBJ2-1	CASSLYLTGLAVPGGNNEQFF	TGTGCCAGCAGCTTATATTTGACGGGACTAGCGGTTCCCGGCGGGAACAATGAGCAGTTCTTC
.	TRBV28	.	TRBJ2-5	CASSFRVKGETQYF	TGTGCCAGCAGTTTTCGGGTGAAGGGAGAGACCCAGTACTTC
TRBD2	TRBV4-2	.	TRBJ2-1	CASTPHDGGGAEQFF	TGTGCCAGCACTCCCCATGATGGCGGGGGGGCCGAGCAGTTCTTC
.	TRBV6-5	.	TRBJ2-5	CASSYGSGRETQYF	TGTGCCAGCAGTTACGGGTCAGGGAGAGAGACCCAGTACTTC
TRBD1	TRBV4-2	.	TRBJ1-6	CASSQVTGGYNSPLHF	TGTGCCAGCAGCCAAGTCACAGGGGGCTATAATTCACCCCTCCACTTT
.	TRBV20-1	.	TRBJ2-6	CSGRSTGANVLTF	TGCAGTGGGAGGAGTACTGGGGCCAACGTCCTGACTTTC
.	TRBV3-1	.	TRBJ2-7	CATTEGEGSPGLDEQYF	TGTGCCACCACGGAGGGGGAAGGAAGCCCAGGCCTGGACGAGCAGTACTTC
.	TRBV5-1	.	TRBJ1-1	CASAGGGLNTEAFF	TGCGCCAGCGCTGGTGGGGGGCTGAACACTGAAGCTTTCTTT
.	TRBV20-1	.	TRBJ1-6	CSASPGLLNSPLHF	TGCAGTGCTAGCCCGGGACTCTTAAATTCACCCCTCCACTTT
.	TRBV5-1	once	TRBJ2-7	CASSLGQRNPYEQYF	TGCGCCAGCAGCTTAGGACAGAGAAATCCCTACGAGCAGTACTTC
.	TRBV7-9	.	TRBJ2-1	CASSCGQGFDEQFF	TGTGCCAGCAGCTGCGGCCAGGGTTTCGATGAGCAGTTCTTC